This T cell receptor (beta chain) is drawn from a study of blood T cell repertoires in COVID-19. Using immunoSEQ multiplex PCR, the repertoire was profiled, and TCRdb retains in-frame clones only, with some absent. The data show 250,000 to 300,000 clones, with approximately 79% seen just once and approximately 4% held by the top ten. Germline V gene sequence: CDR1 MDHEN, CDR2 SYDVKM. V was clipped by 11 bases and J by 4 bases; unmatched bases: 9. There are 16 residues in the CDR3. This receptor was identified in a man aged 25 to 40 with acute COVID-19. This chain joins TRBV28 and TRBJ2-1, with 15 bases identical to TRBD2. Sequenced sample: PBMCs or T cells enriched from blood (not recorded which). As DNA, the CDR3 is TGTGCCTGGGGACTAGCGGGGGGCCAATATTACAATGAGCAGTTCTTC. It translates to CAWGLAGGQYYNEQFF.